This T cell receptor beta chain was profiled in a study of blood T cells in healthy people across ages. A second PCR, run for about 7 to 11 cycles, used a sample-barcoded 5' primer plus a J-beta primer mix. TCRdb re-derived calls from the 5' RACE reads in MiXCR, one entry per CDR3 protein. The sample carries some 1,000,000 distinct CDR3 sequences, 25% recorded once. Germline V gene sequence: CDR1 SGHTA, CDR2 FQGNSA. Between the trimmed V and J ends, which lost 7 bases and 1 base, there was a span of 11 bases. The CDR3 spans 14 residues. These data were likewise used in another study, on T cells of mothers and their children. This second report adds: Clones that were microchimeric and persistent were not detected among T cells.

The V and J genes are TRBV7-2 and TRBJ2-4; D uncertain. The source of this sequence is a girl aged 2 to 10 in good health. The sequencing input was blood. The CDR3 spells CASTTFLAKNIQYF. DNA for the CDR3: TGTGCCAGCACCACGTTCCTCGCCAAAAACATTCAGTACTTC.